These 9 T cell receptor beta chains came from one sample sequenced in a study of shared clonotypes between healthy human individuals. The protocol was immunoSEQ multiplex PCR, while the TCRdb copy is restricted to in-frame clones and leaves out a portion. The sample lists 2.3 million or so clones; approximately 93% were seen once. The sequenced sample was naive CD4+ T cells from PBMCs. Subset: CD45RA+ positively selected. The origin of the receptors is a man aged 18 to 30 in good health. Some clones in this sample may be carry-over from other donors' samples.

The chain combines TRBV28 with TRBJ1-2; TRBD1 matches 7 bases. The junction had 12 bases not matched to a gene; V was cut back by 5 bases and J by 6 bases. This CDR3 has 15 residues. The germline gives CDR1 MDHEN, CDR2 SYDVKM. In DNA, the CDR3 is TGTGCCAGCAGTAACTCGGTAGGGGGCTTAGATGGCTACACCTTC. Amino acids: CASSNSVGGLDGYTF.

V gene TRBV2 combines with J gene TRBJ2-1; D is possibly TRBD2 (6 bases). The CDR3 is made up of 15 amino acids. Trimming cost V 4 bases and J 1 base, with 11 bases left between them. Germline V gene sequence: CDR1 SNHLY, CDR2 FYNNEI. The CDR3 reads CASSGIAASYNEQFF. The CDR3, as DNA: TGTGCCAGCAGTGGGATAGCGGCGTCCTACAATGAGCAGTTCTTC.

The chain carries TRBV28 and TRBJ1-2; the D is unclear. From germline, CDR1 is MDHEN and CDR2 SYDVKM. CDR3 length equals 15 residues. V shed 8 bases and J shed 6 bases, with 22 bases lying between them. CDR3 in amino acids: CASEGAGFQRDGYTF. The DNA of the CDR3 is TGTGCCAGCGAAGGAGCGGGCTTTCAACGGGATGGCTACACCTTC.

The genes are TRBV5-1 and TRBJ2-5; 11 nucleotides agree with TRBD1. Unmatched junction bases numbered 5, after V lost 2 bases and J lost 5 bases. Germline V lookup: CDR1 SGHRS, CDR2 YFSETQ. There are 15 residues in the CDR3. The DNA of the CDR3 is TGCGCCAGCAGCTTAACCGGGACAGGGGGGGAGACCCAGTACTTC. It specifies CASSLTGTGGETQYF.

This clone occurred once. The V and J genes are TRBV28 and TRBJ2-5; no reliable D call. From germline, CDR1 is MDHEN and CDR2 SYDVKM. V was cut by 6 bases and J by 5 bases, with 19 bases left in between. The CDR3 sequence is 15 residues long. Here the CDR3 DNA reads TGTGCCAGCAGCCCTACAAAAGCGCTCGGGGAGACCCAGTACTTC. Amino acids: CASSPTKALGETQYF.

The rearrangement joins TRBV30 to TRBJ2-7; the D is unclear. The CDR3 is 11 amino acids. CDR1 GTSNPN and CDR2 SVGIG come from the germline V gene (reference sequence). Trimming took off 3 bases at V and 3 bases at J, with 6 bases between the two ends. CDR3 nucleotides: TGTGCCTGGAGCGCAGTCTACGAGCAGTACTTC. This encodes CAWSAVYEQYF.

The V and J genes are TRBV7-3 and TRBJ1-1, with D tentatively TRBD1 (6 bases). Trimming took off 2 bases at V and 0 bases at J, with 16 bases between the two ends. Germline CDR1 reads SGHTA; CDR2 reads FQGTGA. This CDR3 is built from 17 residues. CDR3 sequence (DNA): TGTGCCAGCAGCTTATCCGTGGGGGGCAGTATGAACACTGAAGCTTTCTTT. This gives the protein CASSLSVGGSMNTEAFF. Full variable domain (remainder filled in from reference TRBV7-3 and TRBJ1-1): GAGVSQTPSNKVTEKGKYVELRCDPISGHTALYWYRQSLGQGPEFLIYFQGTGAADDSGLPNDRFFAVRPEGSVSTLKIQRTERGDSAVYLCASSLSVGGSMNTEAFFGQGTRLTVV.

V is TRBV6-5 and J is TRBJ1-2; D gene unclear. CDR1 is MNHEY, CDR2 SVGAGI, per germline. This CDR3 spans 15 amino acids. Trimming took 6 bases from V and 0 from J, leaving 14 bases between them. The CDR3 spells CASSLVGAANYGYTF. In DNA form, the CDR3 reads TGTGCCAGCAGCCTGGTCGGAGCGGCTAACTATGGCTACACCTTC.

The genes are TRBV28 and TRBJ2-7; D uncertain. This CDR3 is 14 amino acids long. V gave up 3 bases and J gave up 2 bases, with 11 bases separating them. Germline lookup yields CDR1 MDHEN and CDR2 SYDVKM. CDR3 DNA: TGTGCCAGCAGTTTTGTTGGGTCGGCCTACGAGCAGTACTTC. It yields the protein CASSFVGSAYEQYF.